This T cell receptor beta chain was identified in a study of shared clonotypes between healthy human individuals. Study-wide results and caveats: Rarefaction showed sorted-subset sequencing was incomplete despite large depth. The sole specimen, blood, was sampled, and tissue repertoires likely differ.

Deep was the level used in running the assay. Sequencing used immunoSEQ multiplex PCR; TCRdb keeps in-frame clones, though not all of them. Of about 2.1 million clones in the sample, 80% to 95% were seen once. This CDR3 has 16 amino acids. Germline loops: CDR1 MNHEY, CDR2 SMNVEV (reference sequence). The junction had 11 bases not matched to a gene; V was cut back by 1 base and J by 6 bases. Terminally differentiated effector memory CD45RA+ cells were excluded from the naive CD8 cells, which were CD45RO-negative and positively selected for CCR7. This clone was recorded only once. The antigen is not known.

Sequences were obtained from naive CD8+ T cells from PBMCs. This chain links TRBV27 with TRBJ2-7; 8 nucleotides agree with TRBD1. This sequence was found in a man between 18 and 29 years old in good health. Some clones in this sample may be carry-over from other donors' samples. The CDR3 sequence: CASSLLGRTGYFEQYF. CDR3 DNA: TGTGCCAGCAGTTTATTAGGGCGGACAGGGTATTTCGAGCAGTACTTC.